This T cell receptor beta chain was sequenced in a study of shared clonotypes between healthy human individuals. Germline CDR1 is SGDLS and CDR2 is YYNGEE. This CDR3 has 15 amino acids. V lost 0 bases and J 3 bases, leaving 12 bases between the germline ends. All donors qualified as healthy HIV-negative adults and had experienced no recent acute infections or vaccinations. TCRdb's table, derived via immunoSEQ multiplex PCR, lists solely in-frame clones and lacks some. The sample carries nearly 1 million clones, approximately 80% recorded once. Sequencing used memory CD4+ T cells sorted from blood. Subset given: CD45RA-negative fraction. The rearrangement uses TRBV9 and TRBJ1-1; D remains unclear. This receptor was taken from a man younger than 35 in good health. CDR3 region: CASSVAQAGDTEAFF. In DNA, the CDR3 is TGTGCCAGCAGCGTAGCTCAGGCGGGCGACACTGAAGCTTTCTTT.